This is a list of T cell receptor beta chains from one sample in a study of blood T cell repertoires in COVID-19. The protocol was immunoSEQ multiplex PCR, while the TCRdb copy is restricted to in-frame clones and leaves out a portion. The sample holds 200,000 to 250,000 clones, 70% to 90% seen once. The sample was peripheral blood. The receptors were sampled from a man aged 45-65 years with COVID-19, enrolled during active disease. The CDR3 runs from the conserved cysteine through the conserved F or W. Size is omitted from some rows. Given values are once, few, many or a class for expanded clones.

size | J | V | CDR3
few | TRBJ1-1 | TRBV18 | CASSPPVTRGAFF
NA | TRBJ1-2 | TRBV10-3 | CAISESRPERGYTF
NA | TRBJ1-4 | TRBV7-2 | CASSLGGGTNEKLFF
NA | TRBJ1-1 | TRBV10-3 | CAISDRSLMNTEAFF
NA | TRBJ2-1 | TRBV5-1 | CASKGLAAYNEQFF
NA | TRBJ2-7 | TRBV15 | CATSRDLGGRSYEQYF
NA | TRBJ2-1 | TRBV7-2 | CASSRTGNSYNEQFF
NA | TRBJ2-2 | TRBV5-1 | CASSLEGQAGSGELFF
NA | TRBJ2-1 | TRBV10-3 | CAISEGQGGNEQFF
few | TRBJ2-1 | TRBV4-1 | CASSLTGTSGFYNEQFF
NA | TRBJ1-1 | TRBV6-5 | CASRGSAEAFF
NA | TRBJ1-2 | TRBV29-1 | CSVDKQGAVYGYTF
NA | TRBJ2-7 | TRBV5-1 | CASSLAAGTFYEQYF
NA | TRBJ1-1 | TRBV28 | CASSLVLGNTEAFF
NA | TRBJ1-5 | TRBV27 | CASSLRGTGGRQPQHF
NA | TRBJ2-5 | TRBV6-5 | CASSYLGGAGETQYF
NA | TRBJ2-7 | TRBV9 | CASSVASGLHYEQYF
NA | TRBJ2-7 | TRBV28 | CASRAGQGFVEQYF
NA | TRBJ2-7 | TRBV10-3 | CAIRKTGDSYEQYF
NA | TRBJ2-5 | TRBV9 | CASSPPPGGKETQYF
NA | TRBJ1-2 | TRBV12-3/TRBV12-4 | CASIGPGEGGYTF
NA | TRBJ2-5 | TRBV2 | CASMATHPETQYF
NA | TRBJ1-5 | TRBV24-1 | CATSPPRQGEEHF
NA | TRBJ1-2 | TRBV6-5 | CASSYSVRAVHGYTF
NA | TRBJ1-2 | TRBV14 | CASSQEAEVYGYTF
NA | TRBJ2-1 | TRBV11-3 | CASSLVGGREQFF
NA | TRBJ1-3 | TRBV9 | CASSVRPGGSSGNTIYF
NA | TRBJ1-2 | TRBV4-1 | CASSQDRTGGYGYTF
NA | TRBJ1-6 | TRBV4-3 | CASSQGLSSYNSPLHF
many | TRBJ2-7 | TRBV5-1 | CASSSGTGTGGRYEQYF
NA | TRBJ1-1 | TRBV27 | CASRSGGPTEAFF
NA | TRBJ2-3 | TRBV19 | CASSIRGSTDTQYF
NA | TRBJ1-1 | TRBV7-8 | CASSLAAGTEAFF
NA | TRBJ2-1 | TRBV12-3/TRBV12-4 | CASLAGGINEQFF
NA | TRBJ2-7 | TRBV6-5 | CASRAWQGPYEQYF
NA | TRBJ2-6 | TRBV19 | CASNKGQHITSGANVLTF
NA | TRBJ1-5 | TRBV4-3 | CASSQDFVGATNQPQHF
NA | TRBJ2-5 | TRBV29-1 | CSVTPLDIVQETQYF
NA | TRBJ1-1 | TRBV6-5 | CASKDIDRANTEAFF
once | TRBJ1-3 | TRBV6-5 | CASSYTEIITGNTIYF
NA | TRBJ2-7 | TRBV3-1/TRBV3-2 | CASSQGVLTSGGAYEQYF
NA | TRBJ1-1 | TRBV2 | CASSQDRNTEAFF
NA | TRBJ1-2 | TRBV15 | CATSVGRAGENYGYTF
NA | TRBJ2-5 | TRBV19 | CASRSGAKAGETQYF
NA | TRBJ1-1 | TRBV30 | CAWSPRTGDTEAFF
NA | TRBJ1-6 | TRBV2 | CASSEPVFVEDSPLHF
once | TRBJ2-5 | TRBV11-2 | CASSQRPLGAANQETQYF
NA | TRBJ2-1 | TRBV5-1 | CASSPVEYNEQFF
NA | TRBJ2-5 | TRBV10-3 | CAISEVLAETQYF
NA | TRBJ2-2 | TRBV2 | CANLPGQGMTGELFF
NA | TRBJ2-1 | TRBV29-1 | CSVEGDKAYNEQFF
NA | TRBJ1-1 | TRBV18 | CASSPFGGTNTEAFF
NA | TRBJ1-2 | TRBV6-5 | CASSLTGNYGYTF
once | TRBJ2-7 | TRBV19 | CASSTGTALAEQYF
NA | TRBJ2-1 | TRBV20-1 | CSASGLAGDRHNEQFF
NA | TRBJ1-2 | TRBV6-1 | CASSEGLNALRYTF
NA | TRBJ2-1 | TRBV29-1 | CSVLDRGLLEQFF